Presented here are 32 T cell receptor beta chains from one specimen sequenced in a study of T cells in Graves' hyperthyroidism and ophthalmopathy. Amplification of TCR beta CDR3 regions was performed using RNA transcripts as template. Primed by the HTBI set, a first-round RT-PCR was run on the TCR CDR3. TCRdb reprocessed the multiplex PCR reads via MiXCR and lists one record per CDR3 protein. The table includes about 680,000 distinct CDR3 sequences, around a third detected once. Source material: blood. All receptors come from a woman aged 40 to 55 with Graves' hyperthyroidism.

The chain uses TRBV27 and TRBJ1-6; D remains unclear. The CDR3 spans 14 residues. The V gene's germline CDR1 is MNHEY and CDR2 SMNVEV (reference sequence). V lost 4 bases and J 6 bases, leaving 10 bases between the germline ends. CDR3 loop: CASSSTPINSPLHF. The CDR3 DNA follows: TGTGCCAGCAGTTCAACCCCCATTAATTCACCCCTCCACTTT.

This clonotype showed up just a few times. The gene calls are TRBV12-3 or TRBV12-4 and TRBJ1-2, with a tentative D call TRBD1 (5 bases). This CDR3 contains 13 residues. Trimming took off 9 bases at V and 8 bases at J, with 19 bases between the two ends. Here the CDR3 DNA reads TGTGCCAGTCGATCCTGGGGAAGGGACGGCTACACCTTC. Translating gives CASRSWGRDGYTF.

In this sample, this clonotype turned up many times. The gene calls are TRBV7-9 and TRBJ2-7, with 10 positions matching TRBD2. From germline, CDR1 is SEHNR and CDR2 FQNEAQ (reference sequence). V lost 5 bases and J lost 6; bases outside the gene matches: 10. This CDR3 contains 15 residues. CDR3 DNA sequence: TGTGCCAGCAGCCCGCCGGGACTAGCGATGGGCGAGCAGTACTTC. It yields the protein CASSPPGLAMGEQYF.

CDR3 in amino acids: CASSLIFGGREKLFF. The CDR3 DNA reads as TGTGCCAGCAGTTTGATTTTTGGGGGGAGGGAAAAACTGTTTTTT. The chain joins TRBV28 to TRBJ1-4; the D gene is possibly TRBD1 (5 bases). This CDR3 contains 15 residues. Germline loops: CDR1 MDHEN, CDR2 SYDVKM. V was cut by 3 bases and J by 8 bases, with 16 bases left in between.

This clonotype was recorded many times. The chain joins TRBV20-1 to TRBJ1-1, with D unclear. From germline, CDR1 is DFQATT and CDR2 SNEGSKA (reference sequence). Trimming removed 8 bases from V and 3 bases from J, with 19 bases in between. The CDR3 loop spans 14 amino acids. The CDR3, as DNA: TGCAGTCCGCTCGGAGGCCTGCGGTACACTGAAGCTTTCTTT. Translating it yields CSPLGGLRYTEAFF.

This clonotype appeared many times. For the CDR3, the DNA is TGTGCCAGCAGCGTATGGTGGGGGCAAGAGACCCAGTACTTC. This translates into CASSVWWGQETQYF. The chain carries TRBV9 and TRBJ2-5; D may correspond to TRBD1 or TRBD2 (5 bases each). Trimming took off 1 base at V and 2 bases at J, with 9 bases between the two ends. Germline V gene data show CDR1 as SGDLS and CDR2 as YYNGEE. This CDR3 has 14 amino acids. Together with reference TRBV9 and TRBJ2-5, the CDR3 gives the full variable domain: DSGVTQTPKHLITATGQRVTLRCSPRSGDLSVYWYQQSLDQGLQFLIQYYNGEERAKGNILERFSAQQFPDLHSELNLSSLELGDSALYFCASSVWWGQETQYFGPGTRLLVL.

In this sample, this clonotype turned up a few times. V is TRBV19 and J is TRBJ1-1; D gene uncertain. V lost 0 bases to trimming and J lost 4 bases, with 9 bases between them. CDR1 LNHDA and CDR2 SQIVND come from the germline V gene (reference sequence). This CDR3 is 14 amino acids long. The CDR3 nucleotides read TGTGCCAGTAGTATAGATTTTAGAGGCACTGAAGCTTTCTTT. It translates to CASSIDFRGTEAFF.

This rearrangement joins TRBV14 to TRBJ1-1; D unresolved. The germline CDR1 and CDR2 sequences are SGHDN and FVKESK. The V end lost 0 bases, the J end lost 3 bases, and 11 bases lay between the germline ends. The CDR3 is 15 amino acids. The CDR3 nucleotides are TGTGCCAGCAGCCAAGAACCTGGCCACCACACTGAAGCTTTCTTT. Protein sequence: CASSQEPGHHTEAFF.

The chain is built from TRBV12-3 or TRBV12-4 and TRBJ2-1; D may correspond to TRBD1 or TRBD2 (5 bases each). The CDR3 runs 12 residues. Deletions cut 5 bases from V and 8 bases from J, with 10 bases between. Here the CDR3 DNA reads TGTGCCAGCAGTACCGGGACGCATGAGCAGTTCTTC. Protein: CASSTGTHEQFF.

This clonotype was counted between two and nine times. The rearrangement joins TRBV12-3 or TRBV12-4 to TRBJ1-1; 7 nucleotides align to TRBD1. The trim removed 4 bases at V and 4 bases at J, leaving 9 bases unmatched. This CDR3 comprises 15 residues. The DNA of the CDR3 is TGTGCCAGCAGTTACTCCGGGACAGTTAGCACTGAAGCTTTCTTT. As protein: CASSYSGTVSTEAFF.

This chain links TRBV3-1 with TRBJ1-3; maybe TRBD1 (5 bases). Trimming cost V 8 bases and J 3 bases, with 20 bases left between them. The CDR3 is 16 amino acids. Germline V gene lookup returns CDR1 LGHDT and CDR2 YNNKEL (reference sequence). The CDR3 here is CASEYRGPTLGNTIYF. The CDR3 nucleotides read TGTGCCAGCGAGTACCGGGGACCCACTCTTGGAAACACCATATATTTT.

This chain joins TRBV6-6 and TRBJ2-3, with TRBD2 matching over 11 bases. Losses at the gene ends were 7 bases for V and 3 bases for J; bases not matched to a gene: 9. CDR1 is MNHNY, CDR2 SVGAGI, per germline (reference sequence). CDR3 length: 16 amino acids. The CDR3 DNA is TGTGCCAGCACCTCACTAGCGGGAGCTTCAACAGATACGCAGTATTTT. It codes for CASTSLAGASTDTQYF.

This clonotype showed up many times. The rearrangement uses TRBV7-9 and TRBJ1-1; D is unclear. This CDR3 is 18 amino acids long. With 1 base removed from V and 1 base from J, the gap between germline ends came to 19 bases. Looked up from germline, CDR1 is SEHNR and CDR2 is FQNEAQ (reference sequence). This CDR3 is CASSLVKFNKGRNTEAFF. CDR3 sequence (DNA): TGTGCCAGCAGCTTAGTCAAGTTTAACAAGGGCCGGAACACTGAAGCTTTCTTT. The complete variable domain, with remaining parts taken from reference TRBV7-9 and TRBJ1-1, reads DTGVSQNPRHKITKRGQNVTFRCDPISEHNRLYWYRQTLGQGPEFLTYFQNEAQLEKSRLLSDRFSAERPKGSFSTLEIQRTEQGDSAMYLCASSLVKFNKGRNTEAFFGQGTRLTVV.

The rearrangement uses TRBV7-2 and TRBJ1-1; no clear D gene. CDR3 length equals 16 residues. Per germline, CDR1 SGHTA and CDR2 FQGNSA. The V and J ends lost 8 bases and 7 bases respectively, with 26 bases between them. CDR3 in DNA: TGTGCCAGCTCACCTCCTTTTACGGGAGGGTTGGGTGAAGCTTTCTTT. It translates to CASSPPFTGGLGEAFF. Variable domain in full (rest from reference TRBV7-2 and TRBJ1-1): GAGVSQSPSNKVTEKGKDVELRCDPISGHTALYWYRQSLGQGLEFLIYFQGNSAPDKSGLPSDRFSAERTGGSVSTLTIQRTQQEDSAVYLCASSPPFTGGLGEAFFGQGTRLTVV.

This clonotype was seen ten or more times. J is TRBJ2-5 and V is TRBV7-9; D is unclear. The CDR3 length is 15 residues. Germline lookup yields CDR1 SEHNR and CDR2 FQNEAQ (reference sequence). V lost 5 bases to trimming and J lost 2 bases, with 15 bases between them. CDR3 sequence reads: CASSPGGYFQETQYF. CDR3 coding DNA: TGTGCCAGCAGCCCCGGCGGTTACTTTCAAGAGACCCAGTACTTC.

The chain has TRBV4-2 and TRBJ1-5; tentative D call: TRBD1 (5 bases). V lost 5 bases and J 3 bases, leaving 11 bases between the germline ends. Germline CDR1 is LGHNA and CDR2 is YNFKEQ. This CDR3 region has 14 residues. The CDR3 region is CASSLETVNQPQHF. CDR3 coding DNA: TGTGCCAGCAGCTTGGAGACAGTCAATCAGCCCCAGCATTTT.

The V gene is TRBV19, the J gene TRBJ1-2; 10 nucleotides match TRBD1. CDR1 is LNHDA, CDR2 SQIVND, per germline (reference sequence). The CDR3 loop spans 14 amino acids. V lost 7 bases and J lost 6; bases outside the gene matches: 8. In nucleotides, the CDR3 is TGTGCCAGTACCGGGGGACAGGGGAGGGATGGCTACACCTTC. Amino acid sequence: CASTGGQGRDGYTF.

This clonotype was seen only a few times. The chain employs TRBV6-5 and TRBJ2-7; 10 bases line up with TRBD2. Trimming at V came to 2 bases and at J to 3 bases, leaving 4 bases not matched to a gene. The germline V gene has CDR1 MNHEY and CDR2 SVGAGI. The CDR3 loop spans 15 amino acids. CDR3 in amino acids: CASSYKIAGGYEQYF. CDR3 coding DNA: TGTGCCAGCAGTTACAAGATAGCGGGGGGCTACGAGCAGTACTTC.

A few counts support this clonotype. The chain has TRBV5-6 and TRBJ2-2; 7 bases are shared with TRBD2. The germline V gene encodes CDR1 SGHDT and CDR2 YYEEEE. V lost 4 bases, J lost 5 bases, and 8 bases stayed unmatched. CDR3 length: 15 amino acids. The CDR3 coding sequence is TGTGCCAGCAGCCTGACTAGCCCCCGGACCGGGGAGCTGTTTTTT. It translates to CASSLTSPRTGELFF.

Ten or more counts support this clonotype. The rearrangement joins TRBV20-1 to TRBJ1-2; TRBD1 might be the D (6 bases). Per germline, CDR1 DFQATT and CDR2 SNEGSKA (reference sequence). The CDR3 sequence is 16 residues long. The V end was cut by 5 bases, the J end by 0 bases, with 19 bases between. The CDR3 DNA reads TGCAGTGCTGCGCGGGGGGGCGCTAGCACTAACTATGGCTACACCTTC. Protein: CSAARGGASTNYGYTF.

Of note for this clonotype: Germline is not matched at one junction end, which may reflect a read error. The rearrangement uses TRBV5-1 and TRBJ2-7; maybe TRBD2 (6 bases). The CDR3 sequence is 15 residues long. Germline loops: CDR1 SGHRS, CDR2 YFSETQ. CDR3 in DNA: TGTGCCAGCAGCTTATGGGACTGGCGATCCTACGAGCAGTACTTC. This gives the protein CASSLWDWRSYEQYF.

On this clonotype itself: One junction end does not reproduce the germline sequence, and a read error may be involved. The J gene is TRBJ2-7, the V gene TRBV28, with D possibly TRBD2 on 6 matching bases. This CDR3 has 15 residues. The germline gives CDR1 MDHEN, CDR2 SYDVKM. The CDR3 here is CASSPGRIYPYEKYF. The CDR3 bases are TGTGCCAGCAGTCCCGGGAGAATCTACCCCTACGAGAAGTACTTC.

The genes are TRBV7-2 and TRBJ2-7; D is tentatively TRBD1 or TRBD2 (5 bases each). The length of the CDR3 is 14 residues. CDR1 SGHTA and CDR2 FQGNSA come from the germline V gene. V gave up 6 bases and J gave up 9 bases, with 21 bases separating them. In DNA form, the CDR3 reads TGTGCCAGCAGTCTGGGGACCACGAGGACGGTGCAGTACTTC. Protein product: CASSLGTTRTVQYF.

Details on this clonotype: A read error may produce the germline difference seen at one junction end. The chain employs TRBV20-1 and TRBJ2-5; 8 nucleotides line up with TRBD2. The CDR3 spans 14 residues. Germline V gives CDR1 DFQATT, CDR2 SNEGSKA (reference sequence). The CDR3 DNA reads as TGCAGTGCTAGGTCCGGGGGGGCGGGAGAGACCCGGTACTTC. This gives the protein CSARSGGAGETRYF.

In its sample, this clonotype was seen many times. The junction departs from germline at one end; a sequencing error may be responsible. The chain recombines TRBV7-7 with TRBJ2-7, with D perhaps TRBD1 (6 bases). CDR3 length: 13 residues. Germline V CDR1 and CDR2: SSHAT, FNYEAQ (reference sequence). The CDR3 is CASSSNQGSEQYF. The CDR3 DNA reads TGTGCTAGCAGCTCAAATCAGGGGAGCGAGCAGTACTTC.

The chain links TRBV9 to TRBJ2-3, with 11 positions matching TRBD2. Germline V gives CDR1 SGDLS, CDR2 YYNGEE. J gave up 0 bases and V 4 bases, and 10 bases lay outside the gene matches. This CDR3 is built from 18 residues. The CDR3 spells CASSRSPSGRFSTDTQYF. CDR3 nucleotides: TGTGCCAGCAGCCGCTCCCCTAGCGGGAGGTTTAGCACAGATACGCAGTATTTT.

J is TRBJ2-7 and V is TRBV6-5; maybe TRBD1 (6 bases). CDR3 length: 14 residues. V was shortened by 5 bases and J by 2 bases, with 13 bases between the two germline ends. Germline lookup yields CDR1 MNHEY and CDR2 SVGAGI. The CDR3 coding sequence is TGTGCCAGCAGTAAACGTACAGGGACCTACGAGCAGTACTTC. As protein: CASSKRTGTYEQYF.

Many counts were recorded for this clonotype. The chain combines TRBV2 with TRBJ2-7; a possible D gene is TRBD2 (5 bases). V lost 4 bases, J lost 2 bases, and 6 bases lay in between. This CDR3 comprises 12 residues. CDR1 SNHLY and CDR2 FYNNEI come from the germline V gene. The CDR3 bases are TGTGCCAGCAGTGTGACTACCTACGAGCAGTACTTC. This translates into CASSVTTYEQYF.

This clonotype turned up a few times. The J gene is TRBJ1-2, the V gene TRBV5-1; D is unclear. CDR3 length equals 15 residues. Deletions cut 0 bases from V and 1 base from J, with 10 bases between. Germline assignment: CDR1 SGHRS and CDR2 YFSETQ. The CDR3 DNA reads as TGCGCCAGCAGCTTGGGGACGGCCAATAACTATGGCTACACCTTC. This codes for CASSLGTANNYGYTF.

Ten or more counts support this clonotype. The chain joins TRBV29-1 to TRBJ1-3, with D hard to call. The CDR3 extends over 13 amino acids. CDR1 is SQVTM and CDR2 is ANQGSEA in the germline V gene. V shed 5 bases and J shed 0 bases, with 8 bases lying between them. DNA of the CDR3: TGCAGCGTTAAGTCCAGCTCTGGAAACACCATATATTTT. Translated, it gives CSVKSSSGNTIYF.

In regard to this clonotype: Mismatch with germline at one junction end may stem from a read error. V usage is TRBV10-3 and J usage is TRBJ2-2; maybe TRBD1 (6 bases). Looked up from germline, CDR1 is ENHRY and CDR2 is SYGVKD. CDR3 length: 15 amino acids. CDR3 amino acids: CASSRTVANTGELFF. For the CDR3, the DNA is TGTGCCAGCAGTCGGACAGTCGCGAACACCGGGGAGCTGTTTTTT.

This rearrangement joins TRBV7-9 to TRBJ2-7; D is possibly TRBD1 or TRBD2 (6 bases each). The DNA end lines up better with TRBJ2-1; the J call may be wrong. The CDR3 contains 16 residues. Per the germline V gene, CDR1 is SEHNR and CDR2 is FQNEAQ (reference sequence). The CDR3 sequence: CASSLEAGHLYNEQFF. The CDR3 region has the DNA TGTGCCAGCAGCTTAGAGGCGGGACACCTTTACAATGAGCAGTTCTTC.